These 20 T cell receptor beta chains were sequenced from one sample in a study of shared T cell receptors in the human thymus. The table came from immunoSEQ multiplex PCR; TCRdb's copy has only in-frame clones and leaves some out. The sample carries hundreds of thousands of clones, roughly 86% recorded once. The same specimen was also included in a second study, on human thymus T cells.

The source material was thymocytes. Source of these receptors: a boy in the first two years of life with a congenital heart defect.

The chain links TRBV14 to TRBJ2-1; no reliable D call. This CDR3 has 16 amino acids. Trimming took off 1 base at V and 0 bases at J, with 10 bases between the two ends. Germline V lookup: CDR1 SGHDN, CDR2 FVKESK. CDR3 sequence reads: CASSQGRKSSYNEQFF. The DNA of the CDR3 is TGTGCCAGCAGCCAAGGGCGGAAAAGCTCCTACAATGAGCAGTTCTTC.

The CDR3 loop is CASSPQRRPGQGHEQYF. The CDR3 coding sequence is TGTGCCAGCAGCCCTCAAAGAAGACCGGGACAGGGCCACGAGCAGTACTTC. The rearrangement links TRBV11-3 to TRBJ2-7; 9 bases map to TRBD1. CDR3 size: 17 residues. V was clipped by 5 bases and J by 5 bases; unmatched bases: 16. Germline CDR1 is SGHNT and CDR2 is YENEEA.

V and J are TRBV27 and TRBJ2-2, with D possibly TRBD1 on 6 matching bases. The CDR3 length is 18 residues. Trimming left V 8 bases short and J 3 bases short, with 25 bases between. Germline lookup yields CDR1 MNHEY and CDR2 SMNVEV (reference sequence). DNA of the CDR3: TGTGCCAGCGGCCTGGCCTCACAGGGTATGCGTGACACCGGGGAGCTGTTTTTT. It encodes CASGLASQGMRDTGELFF.

The chain is built from TRBV27 and TRBJ2-7; D call uncertain. Germline V CDR1 and CDR2: MNHEY, SMNVEV (reference sequence). The V and J ends lost 6 bases and 3 bases respectively, with 6 bases between them. The CDR3 extends over 11 amino acids. The CDR3 bases are TGTGCCAGCAGGGGCGACTACGAGCAGTACTTC. Its protein is CASRGDYEQYF.

This rearrangement joins TRBV6-6 to TRBJ2-7; D gene ambiguous. From germline, CDR1 is MNHNY and CDR2 SVGAGI (reference sequence). V shed 2 bases and J shed 0 bases, with 8 bases lying between them. The CDR3 loop spans 14 amino acids. CDR3 in amino acids: CASSYVSFSYEQYF. As DNA, the CDR3 is TGTGCCAGCAGTTACGTCAGTTTCTCCTACGAGCAGTACTTC.

The rearrangement links TRBV28 to TRBJ1-4; weak D call: TRBD1 (6 bases). Germline values: CDR1 MDHEN, CDR2 SYDVKM. This CDR3 has 16 amino acids. Trimming took off 3 bases at V and 8 bases at J, with 19 bases between the two ends. CDR3 sequence (DNA): TGTGCCAGCAGTTTCCCACAGGGTAGGCTTGGGGAAAAACTGTTTTTT. This encodes CASSFPQGRLGEKLFF.

This chain links TRBV30 with TRBJ2-3; 10 bases are a match to TRBD1. The V gene end was trimmed by 3 bases and the J gene end by 4 bases; junction bases not matched to a gene: 10. The germline V gene has CDR1 GTSNPN and CDR2 SVGIG (reference sequence). The CDR3 has 16 amino acids. Written as DNA, the CDR3 is TGTGCCTGGAGCTTAAGGACAGGGGGGGATTCAGATACGCAGTATTTT. Translated: CAWSLRTGGDSDTQYF.

The chain uses TRBV9 and TRBJ2-3, with 7 bases fitting TRBD2. Germline V gene data show CDR1 as SGDLS and CDR2 as YYNGEE. Trimming removed 0 bases from V and 1 base from J; junction bases left unmatched: 5. This CDR3 is built from 16 residues. In nucleotides, the CDR3 is TGTGCCAGCAGCGTAGCTGGAGGGAGGGGCACAGATACGCAGTATTTT. It specifies CASSVAGGRGTDTQYF.

The V gene is TRBV5-6, the J gene TRBJ2-5, with 9 bases identical to TRBD2. With 5 bases clipped from V and 2 bases from J, the junction kept 13 bases outside the gene matches. Germline CDR1 and CDR2: SGHDT and YYEEEE. The CDR3 extends over 17 amino acids. The CDR3 here is CASRLLASGIPQETQYF. The DNA of the CDR3 is TGTGCCAGCAGATTGTTGGCTAGCGGGATCCCTCAAGAGACCCAGTACTTC.

The V and J genes are TRBV5-6 and TRBJ2-1; 7 bases match TRBD2. This CDR3 is 14 amino acids long. The germline V gene has CDR1 SGHDT and CDR2 YYEEEE. The junction had 9 bases not matched to a gene; V was cut back by 6 bases and J by 6 bases. CDR3 nucleotides: TGTGCCAGCAACCCGCGCGGGAGAACCAATGAGCAGTTCTTC. Its protein product is CASNPRGRTNEQFF.

The chain has TRBV25-1 and TRBJ2-3; TRBD1 matches at 7 bases. CDR3 length equals 16 residues. V lost 1 base and J lost 2; bases outside the gene matches: 6. The germline V gene has CDR1 MGHDK and CDR2 SYGVNS. CDR3 region: CASSEWATGNTDTQYF. In DNA, the CDR3 is TGTGCCAGCAGTGAATGGGCGACAGGGAACACAGATACGCAGTATTTT.

The sample holds one count of this clone. The J gene is TRBJ2-1, the V gene TRBV7-9; 11 bases line up with TRBD2. Trimming took 5 bases from V and 4 from J; bases not matched to a gene: 4. The CDR3 sequence is 15 residues long. From germline, CDR1 is SEHNR and CDR2 FQNEAQ (reference sequence). DNA for the CDR3: TGTGCCAGCAGCCTTCGACTAGCGGGGTACAATGAGCAGTTCTTC. As protein: CASSLRLAGYNEQFF.

The chain employs TRBV6-6 and TRBJ1-1, with 8 bases matching TRBD1. The CDR3 is made up of 16 amino acids. The V and J ends lost 5 bases and 0 bases, in that order; junction bases with no gene match: 8. Germline CDR1 MNHNY, CDR2 SVGAGI (reference sequence). The CDR3: CASSTTGASLNTEAFF. The CDR3 DNA reads TGTGCCAGCAGTACGACAGGGGCCAGCTTGAACACTGAAGCTTTCTTT.

The rearrangement uses TRBV28 and TRBJ1-6, with a possible D match to TRBD1 (6 bases). V lost 2 bases to trimming and J lost 0 bases, with 17 bases between them. Germline V gene lookup returns CDR1 MDHEN and CDR2 SYDVKM. This CDR3 has 19 amino acids. Here the CDR3 DNA reads TGTGCCAGCAGTTTAGGAGGACAGCGACCAAGCTCCTATAATTCACCCCTCCACTTT. As protein: CASSLGGQRPSSYNSPLHF. The full variable domain, completed using reference TRBV28 and TRBJ1-6, is DVKVTQSSRYLVKRTGEKVFLECVQDMDHENMFWYRQDPGLGLRLIYFSYDVKMKEKGDIPEGYSVSREKKERFSLILESASTNQTSMYLCASSLGGQRPSSYNSPLHFGNGTRLTVT.

The V and J genes are TRBV7-9 and TRBJ1-5, with TRBD1 as a possible D gene (5 bases). V was cut by 2 bases and J by 7 bases, with 9 bases left in between. The CDR3 has 13 residues. CDR1 is SEHNR, CDR2 FQNEAQ, per germline (reference sequence). CDR3 sequence: CASSLKGNQPQHF. CDR3 sequence (DNA): TGTGCCAGCAGCTTAAAGGGGAACCAGCCCCAGCATTTT.

The chain has TRBV18 and TRBJ1-2; D is perhaps TRBD1 (6 bases). Deletions cut 0 bases from V and 4 bases from J, with 18 bases between. CDR3 length: 17 amino acids. Germline V gene data show CDR1 as KGHSH and CDR2 as LQKENI. For the CDR3, the DNA is TGTGCCAGCTCACCACCGAAGGAGGGGGGGGAGGTCTATGGCTACACCTTC. This encodes CASSPPKEGGEVYGYTF.

V usage is TRBV28 and J usage is TRBJ2-7; no reliable D call. This CDR3 is built from 16 residues. Germline V gene data show CDR1 as MDHEN and CDR2 as SYDVKM. V was shortened by 5 bases and J by 3 bases, with 20 bases between the two germline ends. The CDR3 DNA is TGTGCCAGCAGTCGCCGAATCGCAGTTCCCTTCTACGAGCAGTACTTC. Translated: CASSRRIAVPFYEQYF. The variable domain in full, completed from reference TRBV28 and TRBJ2-7, reads DVKVTQSSRYLVKRTGEKVFLECVQDMDHENMFWYRQDPGLGLRLIYFSYDVKMKEKGDIPEGYSVSREKKERFSLILESASTNQTSMYLCASSRRIAVPFYEQYFGPGTRLTVT.

The J gene is TRBJ2-7, the V gene TRBV9; D remains unclear. Per germline, CDR1 SGDLS and CDR2 YYNGEE. V was trimmed by 2 bases and J by 3 bases, leaving 15 bases between them. The CDR3 is 15 residues long. CDR3 bases: TGTGCCAGCAGCGTTAACCCAAATCAACACTACGAGCAGTACTTC. It codes for CASSVNPNQHYEQYF.

The chain is built from TRBV10-1 and TRBJ2-3; TRBD2 is a possible D gene (7 bases). The CDR3 spans 13 residues. Germline CDR1 WNHNN, CDR2 SYGVQD (reference sequence). Between the trimmed V and J ends, which lost 5 bases and 6 bases, there was a span of 12 bases. The CDR3 protein is CASSPGRGDTQYF. The DNA for the CDR3 is TGCGCCAGCAGTCCGGGGAGGGGGGATACGCAGTATTTT.

The chain combines TRBV5-1 with TRBJ1-2; TRBD1 aligns across 9 bases. CDR1 is SGHRS, CDR2 YFSETQ, per germline. This CDR3 is built from 15 residues. V trimming: 1 base; J trimming: 6 bases; junction bases outside the gene matches: 7. The chain's CDR3 is CASSLSDRGNNGYTF. In DNA, the CDR3 is TGCGCCAGCAGCTTGAGCGACAGGGGGAATAATGGCTACACCTTC.